This TCR beta chain was captured in a study of blood T cell repertoires in COVID-19. Across the study: Samples representing acute and convalescent COVID-19 were sourced from the United States, Italy and Spain. The cDNA or gDNA used as material had been derived from T cells, B-cell-depleted T cells, or PBMCs.

Repertoires were generated with immunoSEQ multiplex PCR, while TCRdb's copy carries only in-frame clones and drops some. The table shows around 230,000 clones, with roughly 90% occurring only once. Deletions cut 0 bases from V and 6 bases from J, with 11 bases between. The CDR3 spans 14 residues. Germline-derived CDR1 and CDR2 are LGHDT and YNNKEL (reference sequence). The sequenced sample consisted of peripheral blood. The TCR sequence derives from a man between 60 and 75 years old who had recovered from COVID-19. The V call is TRBV3-1 (or the pseudogene TRBV3-2), the J call TRBJ2-5; D not certain. The CDR3 here is CASSQDITMKTQYF. DNA of the CDR3: TGTGCCAGCAGCCAAGATATTACTATGAAGACCCAGTACTTC.